This passage covers 27 T cell receptor beta chains from one sample sequenced in a study of regulatory T cells in long-lasting Graves disease. According to the study, TCR beta libraries were built with iRepertoire HTBI primers and CDR3-region Arm-PCR. TCRdb independently ran MiXCR on the multiplex PCR reads; one entry per CDR3 protein. The top ten clones hold more than 20% of a sample with over 350,000 distinct CDR3 sequences, around 20% of them seen once. Time point of the sample: persistent/refractory GD, antithyroid drugs over 5 years with positive TRAb. PBMCs were the source of the RNA used for TCR sequencing. The sequencing used peripheral blood mononuclear cells (PBMCs), collected when the disease was refractory, from a patient treated with antithyroid drugs. The receptor source for this set is a female donor with Graves disease.

This clonotype was seen ten or more times. This chain uses TRBV6-2 or TRBV6-3 with TRBJ1-1; D not resolved. V was cut by 0 bases and J by 0 bases, with 5 bases left in between. The CDR3 spans 14 residues. Germline V gene data show CDR1 as MNHEY and CDR2 as SVGEGT. CDR3 DNA: TGTGCCAGCAGTTACTCCGACATGAACACTGAAGCTTTCTTT. This sequence encodes CASSYSDMNTEAFF.

The CDR3 reads CASSLTGESTQYF. The CDR3 DNA sequence: TGTGCCAGCAGTTTGACCGGGGAGAGTACGCAGTATTTT. The chain has TRBV12-3 or TRBV12-4 and TRBJ2-3; weak D call: TRBD2 (5 bases). The CDR3 spans 13 residues. V was cut by 3 bases and J by 8 bases, with 12 bases left in between.

This chain joins TRBV29-1 and TRBJ1-5; no clear D gene. V lost 5 bases, J lost 4 bases, and 18 bases lay in between. Germline loops: CDR1 SQVTM, CDR2 ANQGSEA. The CDR3 loop spans 15 amino acids. CDR3 sequence reads: CSVSFSPVSNQPQHF. DNA of the CDR3: TGCAGCGTTTCATTCAGCCCGGTATCTAATCAGCCCCAGCATTTT.

Turning to this clonotype: Just one base apart from a much larger clone, this may be a read error. V gene TRBV12-3 or TRBV12-4 combines with J gene TRBJ2-2; weak D call: TRBD1 (6 bases). This CDR3 spans 12 amino acids. V gave up 5 bases and J gave up 9 bases, with 10 bases separating them. The CDR3 reads CASSQQGRELFF. CDR3 sequence (DNA): TGTGCCAGCAGTCAACAGGGTAGGGAGCTGTTTTTT.

This clonotype was seen a few times. The rearrangement joins TRBV4-1 to TRBJ1-1, with 7 bases that match TRBD1. The CDR3 runs 16 residues. V lost 1 base to trimming and J lost 7 bases; unmatched junction nucleotides: 12. CDR1 and CDR2 (germline): MGHRA, YSYEKL. CDR3: CASSQVGQSGRIEAFF. The CDR3 region has the DNA TGCGCCAGCAGCCAAGTGGGACAGTCGGGCCGCATTGAAGCTTTCTTT.

The V and J genes are TRBV6-1 and TRBJ2-7; 12 nucleotides line up with TRBD1. V shed 8 bases and J 5 bases; nucleotides not matched to a gene: 10. Germline CDR1 is MNHNS and CDR2 is SASEGT. This CDR3 comprises 15 residues. CDR3 nucleotide sequence: TGTGCCAGCCAAATCGGGGACAGGGGGCCGAACGAGCAGTACTTC. This encodes CASQIGDRGPNEQYF.

The rearrangement uses TRBV4-2 and TRBJ2-4; D is possibly TRBD1 (6 bases). The CDR3 covers 14 residues. The V gene lost 1 base and the J gene lost 7 bases, with 11 bases spanning the gap. Germline CDR1 is LGHNA and CDR2 is YNFKEQ. CDR3 in DNA: TGTGCCAGCAGCCAAGCGTGGGGGCGCAACATTCAGTACTTC. This encodes CASSQAWGRNIQYF.

This clonotype was seen only a few times. The chain uses TRBV7-9 and TRBJ2-7; perhaps TRBD1 as D (7 bases). Germline values: CDR1 SEHNR, CDR2 FQNEAQ (reference sequence). V dropped 5 bases and J dropped 5 bases, with 13 bases sitting between them. The length of the CDR3 is 13 residues. CDR3 nucleotides: TGTGCCAGCAGCCCCAGCAGGGGGGACGAGCAGTACTTC. Translated, it gives CASSPSRGDEQYF.

A few counts support this clonotype. The chain recombines TRBV4-3 with TRBJ2-5, with TRBD1 matching over 8 bases. This CDR3 is 14 amino acids long. Per germline, CDR1 LGHNA and CDR2 YSLEER. The trim removed 1 base at V and 5 bases at J, leaving 3 bases unmatched. CDR3 residues: CASSQVTGGETQYF. The CDR3 coding sequence is TGCGCCAGCAGCCAAGTAACAGGGGGGGAGACCCAGTACTTC.

This clonotype has just one count. The chain combines TRBV29-1 with TRBJ1-3; D is uncertain. The germline V gene has CDR1 SQVTM and CDR2 ANQGSEA. CDR3 length: 13 residues. Trimming pared 7 bases from V and 0 bases from J, leaving 10 bases between. The CDR3 DNA reads TGCAGCGACCGAGCGGTCTCTGGAAACACCATATATTTT. This translates into CSDRAVSGNTIYF.

This clonotype was counted at least ten times. This sequence joins TRBV6-2 or TRBV6-3 and TRBJ2-5; D not resolved. The ends were cut back, 0 bases at V and 4 bases at J, with 9 bases in the middle. The length of the CDR3 is 14 residues. The germline V gene has CDR1 MNHEY and CDR2 SVGEGT. In DNA, the CDR3 is TGTGCCAGCAGTTACTCTCAGTGGGTAGAGACCCAGTACTTC. It codes for CASSYSQWVETQYF.

The chain combines TRBV6-1 with TRBJ1-6; TRBD1 agrees at 7 bases. This CDR3 spans 15 amino acids. V was clipped by 6 bases and J by 9 bases; unmatched bases: 11. Germline CDR1 reads MNHNS; CDR2 reads SASEGT. The CDR3 coding sequence is TGTGCCAGCAGCTCTAGGGTGGCAGGGGGTTCACCCCTCCACTTT. It yields the protein CASSSRVAGGSPLHF.

This clonotype appeared a few times. A read error may be the cause here, since a much bigger clone is one base away. The chain combines TRBV14 with TRBJ1-1; D is uncertain. V was clipped by 6 bases and J by 1 base, with 12 bases between them. Germline V lookup: CDR1 SGHDN, CDR2 FVKESK. The CDR3 consists of 14 residues. The CDR3 DNA reads as TGTGCCAGCAGAGAGTGGCAGTCGAACACTGAAGCTTTCTTT. Translation gives CASREWQSNTEAFF.

This clonotype showed up many times. V is TRBV12-3 or TRBV12-4 and J is TRBJ1-1; 12 bases are shared with TRBD1. This CDR3 is built from 13 residues. Trimming at V came to 6 bases and at J to 6 bases, leaving 2 bases not matched to a gene. CDR3 protein: CASRGDRGPEAFF. The CDR3 DNA reads as TGTGCCAGCAGGGGGGACAGGGGGCCTGAAGCTTTCTTT.

The rearrangement joins TRBV5-1 to TRBJ2-7; possibly TRBD2 for D (5 bases). This CDR3 comprises 16 residues. Germline-derived CDR1 and CDR2 are SGHRS and YFSETQ. V dropped 3 bases and J dropped 1 base, with 17 bases sitting between them. The CDR3 DNA reads as TGCGCCAGCAGCTCCTCCCTAGCTGCGAGATCCTACGAGCAGTACTTC. Its translation: CASSSSLAARSYEQYF.

This clonotype was recorded a few times. This sequence joins TRBV7-2 and TRBJ2-1; 8 positions match TRBD1. CDR1 SGHTA and CDR2 FQGNSA come from the germline V gene. Trimming at V came to 5 bases and at J to 6 bases, leaving 9 bases not matched to a gene. The CDR3 runs to 15 residues. This CDR3 is CASSPGDRRLNEQFF. The CDR3 DNA is TGTGCCAGCAGCCCAGGGGACAGGCGGCTCAATGAGCAGTTCTTC.

Many counts were recorded for this clonotype. CDR3 DNA sequence: TGTGCCAGCAGTACAGGACTAGCGGGAGTTGAGCAGTTCTTC. Its translation is CASSTGLAGVEQFF. The rearrangement links TRBV2 to TRBJ2-1; 13 bases are a match to TRBD2. J gave up 9 bases and V 5 bases, and 4 bases lay outside the gene matches. Germline CDR1 reads SNHLY; CDR2 reads FYNNEI. This CDR3 has 14 residues.

The CDR3 nucleotides read TGTGCCAGCAGCTTAGGTCTAGCGGGAGAAGGTTACGAGCAGTACTTC. The encoded protein is CASSLGLAGEGYEQYF. The chain uses TRBV7-9 and TRBJ2-7, with 10 bases fitting TRBD2. J lost 4 bases, V lost 1 base, and 7 bases had no gene match. Germline V gene data show CDR1 as SEHNR and CDR2 as FQNEAQ (reference sequence). The length of the CDR3 is 16 residues.

This clonotype was picked up many times. V usage is TRBV28 and J usage is TRBJ2-7; 7 nucleotides match TRBD1. V was clipped by 4 bases and J by 2 bases; unmatched bases: 5. The germline CDR1 and CDR2 sequences are MDHEN and SYDVKM. The CDR3 has 14 residues. CDR3 amino acids: CASSSTGITYEQYF. CDR3 sequence (DNA): TGTGCCAGCAGTTCGACAGGGATAACCTACGAGCAGTACTTC.

This clonotype has more than one count but fewer than ten. The CDR3 loop is CASSLTDRGRVEKLFF. CDR3 nucleotide sequence: TGTGCCAGCTCACTCACGGACAGGGGGCGCGTTGAAAAACTGTTTTTT. The rearrangement joins TRBV18 to TRBJ1-4; 11 nucleotides match TRBD1. Per germline, CDR1 KGHSH and CDR2 LQKENI. The length of the CDR3 is 16 residues. V was pared by 4 bases and J by 7 bases, with 8 bases of the junction left unmatched.

This clonotype has just one count. CDR3 nucleotides: TGCAGCGTCTCTTTGTTCGGGGACCCCGGGCAGCCCCAGCATTTT. Translation gives CSVSLFGDPGQPQHF. V is TRBV29-1 and J is TRBJ1-5; D perhaps matches TRBD1 (5 bases). V was clipped by 6 bases and J by 7 bases, with 22 bases between them. The CDR3 runs 15 residues. Germline V gives CDR1 SQVTM, CDR2 ANQGSEA. The full variable domain, in which reference TRBV29-1 and TRBJ1-5 provide the parts outside the CDR3, is SAVISQKPSRDICQRGTSLTIQCQVDSQVTMMFWYRQQPGQSLTLIATANQGSEATYESGFVIDKFPISRPNLTFSTLTVSNMSPEDSSIYLCSVSLFGDPGQPQHFGDGTRLSIL.

This clonotype was recorded a few times. The chain employs TRBV10-3 and TRBJ2-2; no clear D gene. The V end lost 3 bases, the J end lost 3 bases, and 8 bases lay between the germline ends. The CDR3 extends over 14 amino acids. CDR1 is ENHRY, CDR2 SYGVKD, per germline. DNA of the CDR3: TGTGCCATCAGTGATTTGGCAGACACCGGGGAGCTGTTTTTT. The encoded protein is CAISDLADTGELFF.

At least ten counts were recorded for this clonotype. The chain has TRBV2 and TRBJ1-5, with D uncertain. V lost 6 bases to trimming and J lost 3 bases, with 18 bases between them. Germline V CDR1 and CDR2: SNHLY, FYNNEI. CDR3 size: 16 residues. The CDR3: CASSAPDGSVNQPQHF. The CDR3 bases are TGTGCCAGCAGCGCTCCTGACGGTAGCGTCAATCAGCCCCAGCATTTT.

The genes are TRBV19 and TRBJ2-1; perhaps TRBD1 as D (6 bases). The germline gives CDR1 LNHDA, CDR2 SQIVND (reference sequence). The V and J ends lost 5 bases and 8 bases respectively, with 16 bases between them. The CDR3 runs 14 residues. CDR3 coding DNA: TGTGCCAGTAGTGTTTTACAGGGAGCCGATGAGCAGTTCTTC. Residues: CASSVLQGADEQFF.

Of note for this clonotype: This sequence may be a read error, since a much larger clone differs from it by one base. This chain uses TRBV12-3 or TRBV12-4 with TRBJ2-4, with TRBD1 matching over 9 bases. CDR3 length equals 15 residues. The junction had 12 bases not matched to a gene; V was cut back by 7 bases and J by 8 bases. The CDR3 reads CASILGTGGPDIQYF. CDR3 in DNA: TGTGCCAGCATCTTAGGTACAGGGGGCCCAGACATTCAGTACTTC.

The chain combines TRBV20-1 with TRBJ1-1; maybe TRBD1 (5 bases). The CDR3 runs to 15 residues. V lost 1 base to trimming and J lost 2 bases, with 14 bases between them. Germline CDR1 reads DFQATT; CDR2 reads SNEGSKA (reference sequence). DNA of the CDR3: TGCAGTGCTAGAGTATTCAGGGCTCCTAACACTGAAGCTTTCTTT. It translates to CSARVFRAPNTEAFF.

The chain joins TRBV3-1 to TRBJ2-7, with D perhaps matching TRBD1 (5 bases). The V gene lost 0 bases and the J gene lost 7 bases, with 13 bases spanning the gap. CDR3 length: 14 amino acids. The germline gives CDR1 LGHDT, CDR2 YNNKEL (reference sequence). The DNA for the CDR3 is TGTGCCAGCAGCCAAGAAGGCAGGGTCTATGAGCAGTACTTC. Amino acid sequence: CASSQEGRVYEQYF.